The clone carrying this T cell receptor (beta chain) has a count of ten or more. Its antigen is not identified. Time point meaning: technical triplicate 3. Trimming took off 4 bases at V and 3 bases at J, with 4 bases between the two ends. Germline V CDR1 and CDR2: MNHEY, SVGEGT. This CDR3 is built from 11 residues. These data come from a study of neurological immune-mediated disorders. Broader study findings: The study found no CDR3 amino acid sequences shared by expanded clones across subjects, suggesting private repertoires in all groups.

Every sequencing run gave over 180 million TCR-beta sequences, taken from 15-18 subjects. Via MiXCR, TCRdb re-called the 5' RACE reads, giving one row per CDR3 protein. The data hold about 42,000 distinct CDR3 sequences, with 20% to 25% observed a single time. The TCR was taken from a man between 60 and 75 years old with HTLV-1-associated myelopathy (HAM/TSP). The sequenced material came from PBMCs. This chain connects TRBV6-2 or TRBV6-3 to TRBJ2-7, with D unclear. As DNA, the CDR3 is TGTGCCAGCAGTTCCGTCTACGAGCAGTACTTC. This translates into CASSSVYEQYF.